Below are 17 T cell receptor beta chains sequenced from a single sample in a study of cytomegalovirus exposure and HLA in healthy donors. The PCR employed 60 Vbeta primers together with 13 Jbeta primers. Profiling relied on immunoSEQ multiplex PCR, and the TCRdb table lists in-frame clones only, not all of them. Of approximately 190,000 clones listed, approximately 80% are singletons. Sequencing was carried out using PBMCs. The receptors were gathered from a woman aged 25 to 39 in good health and CMV-seronegative.

In its sample, this clone ranks as medium-sized (0.01 to 0.1%). For the CDR3, the DNA is TGTGCCAGCACCTTAGGGGCTGGCTACACCTTC. This encodes CASTLGAGYTF. The V call is TRBV5-4, the J call TRBJ1-2; TRBD1 is a possible D gene (5 bases). Germline CDR1 and CDR2: SGHNT and YYREEE (reference sequence). Trimming shortened V by 6 bases and J by 7 bases, and 10 bases separated the two germline ends. The CDR3 runs 11 residues.

This clone has just one count. This sequence joins TRBV11-3 and TRBJ2-2; possible D gene TRBD1, 5 bases. The CDR3 loop spans 13 amino acids. V lost 1 base, J lost 7 bases, and 7 bases lay in between. Germline V gene sequence: CDR1 SGHNT, CDR2 YENEEA. The CDR3 sequence is CASSLGGVGELFF. The CDR3 region has the DNA TGTGCCAGCAGCTTAGGGGGCGTCGGGGAGCTGTTTTTT.

The rearrangement joins TRBV4-2 to TRBJ2-1; TRBD2 aligns across 15 bases. Looked up from germline, CDR1 is LGHNA and CDR2 is YNFKEQ. V lost 4 bases to trimming and J lost 8 bases; unmatched junction nucleotides: 18. The CDR3 covers 20 residues. CDR3: CASSLRTSGRGAGGWDEQFF. The CDR3 DNA is TGTGCCAGCAGCCTGCGGACTAGCGGGAGGGGGGCAGGTGGTTGGGATGAGCAGTTCTTC.

The V gene is TRBV19, the J gene TRBJ1-4; 9 bases fit TRBD1. From germline, CDR1 is LNHDA and CDR2 SQIVND (reference sequence). Trimming removed 6 bases from V and 3 bases from J; junction bases left unmatched: 8. The CDR3 has 16 residues. In nucleotides, the CDR3 is TGTGCCAGTAGAATGACAGGGGGGGACCCTAATGAAAAACTGTTTTTT. It is translated as CASRMTGGDPNEKLFF.

V usage is TRBV2 and J usage is TRBJ2-7; D possibly corresponds to TRBD2 (5 bases). Germline V lookup: CDR1 SNHLY, CDR2 FYNNEI. This CDR3 is built from 13 residues. Trimming removed 4 bases from V and 6 bases from J, with 13 bases in between. The CDR3 spells CASSVEGAAEQYF. The CDR3 nucleotides read TGTGCCAGCAGTGTTGAGGGAGCGGCCGAGCAGTACTTC.

V and J are TRBV7-2 and TRBJ2-7; 10 nucleotides line up with TRBD2. Germline V gene sequence: CDR1 SGHTA, CDR2 FQGNSA. CDR3 length: 19 residues. V was clipped by 3 bases and J by 3 bases; unmatched bases: 17. CDR3: CASSFTWGVRAGGYYEQYF. The CDR3, as DNA: TGTGCCAGCAGCTTTACCTGGGGTGTGCGAGCGGGAGGGTACTACGAGCAGTACTTC.

This clone was detected once. The gene calls are TRBV7-9 and TRBJ2-1, with D tentatively TRBD1 (8 bases). There are 16 residues in the CDR3. V lost 8 bases to trimming and J lost 0 bases, with 17 bases between them. Germline CDR1 is SEHNR and CDR2 is FQNEAQ (reference sequence). CDR3 in amino acids: CASGGGRGPSYNEQFF. The CDR3 DNA sequence: TGTGCCAGCGGGGGGGGCAGGGGGCCCTCCTACAATGAGCAGTTCTTC.

This clone has a handful of counts. One end of the junction varies from germline; a read error may be responsible. J is TRBJ2-1 and V is TRBV4-3; D unresolved. The germline V gene has CDR1 LGHNA and CDR2 YSLEER. CDR3 length: 14 residues. The CDR3, as DNA: TGCGCCAGCAGCCAAGATCTTTACACCCCCAACCCTCTCTTC. Its translation is CASSQDLYTPNPLF.

This chain joins TRBV25-1 and TRBJ1-4; a possible D gene is TRBD1 (5 bases). Germline V lookup: CDR1 MGHDK, CDR2 SYGVNS. V was clipped by 8 bases and J by 6 bases, with 13 bases between them. There are 13 residues in the CDR3. CDR3 amino acids: CASSPQGYEKLFF. The CDR3 coding sequence is TGTGCCAGCTCCCCGCAGGGATATGAAAAACTGTTTTTT.

This sequence joins TRBV6-6 and TRBJ2-2; TRBD2 aligns across 8 bases. The CDR3 consists of 16 residues. Looked up from germline, CDR1 is MNHNY and CDR2 is SVGAGI (reference sequence). The ends lost 2 bases at V and 3 bases at J; junction bases unmatched: 5. The CDR3 here is CASSYRGGSDTGELFF. For the CDR3, the DNA is TGTGCCAGCAGTTACCGCGGGGGGTCCGACACCGGGGAGCTGTTTTTT.

The rearrangement links TRBV5-1 to TRBJ1-2; 7 bases are a match to TRBD1. CDR1 and CDR2 (germline): SGHRS, YFSETQ. CDR3 length: 14 residues. J gave up 2 bases and V 4 bases, and 5 bases lay outside the gene matches. The CDR3 DNA is TGCGCCAGCAGCGGCGAACAGGGGAACTATGGCTACACCTTC. It codes for CASSGEQGNYGYTF.

This rearrangement joins TRBV9 to TRBJ1-2; 9 bases are shared with TRBD1. The CDR3 has 15 amino acids. V was clipped by 1 base and J by 4 bases; unmatched bases: 5. Germline-derived CDR1 and CDR2 are SGDLS and YYNGEE. CDR3 protein: CASSVRQGDIYGYTF. The CDR3 region has the DNA TGTGCCAGCAGCGTACGACAGGGGGATATCTATGGCTACACCTTC.

The V and J genes are TRBV5-1 and TRBJ1-6, with D maybe TRBD1 (5 bases). This CDR3 spans 16 amino acids. The germline CDR1 and CDR2 sequences are SGHRS and YFSETQ. With 0 bases removed from V and 8 bases from J, the gap between germline ends came to 15 bases. The CDR3 bases are TGCGCCAGCAGCTTGGCAGGGAGGTTTTTGTATTCACCCCTCCACTTT. It codes for CASSLAGRFLYSPLHF.

V and J are TRBV7-3 and TRBJ2-3; D is ambiguous. The ends were cut back, 4 bases at V and 2 bases at J, with 7 bases in the middle. In germline, CDR1 is SGHTA, CDR2 FQGTGA. This CDR3 is 13 amino acids long. The CDR3 DNA is TGTGCCAGCAGCTCCCTACCCACAGATACGCAGTATTTT. This codes for CASSSLPTDTQYF.

The rearrangement links TRBV6-6 to TRBJ2-7; the match to TRBD1 covers 7 bases. Germline assignment: CDR1 MNHNY and CDR2 SVGAGI (reference sequence). This CDR3 region has 15 residues. Unmatched junction bases numbered 10, after V lost 5 bases and J lost 3 bases. For the CDR3, the DNA is TGTGCCAGCAGTCGGGTGGGACAGAGCAACTACGAGCAGTACTTC. It encodes CASSRVGQSNYEQYF.

The gene calls are TRBV4-2 and TRBJ1-1; 7 bases fit TRBD1. This CDR3 comprises 14 residues. The trim removed 7 bases at V and 7 bases at J, leaving 12 bases unmatched. CDR1 and CDR2 from the germline V gene are LGHNA and YNFKEQ. CDR3 nucleotide sequence: TGTGCCAGCAAGCGAGGGGGCGGAACTAGTGAAGCTTTCTTT. Protein sequence: CASKRGGGTSEAFF.

This chain joins TRBV7-2 and TRBJ2-5; a weak D match, TRBD1 (6 bases). The CDR3 length is 16 residues. The germline V and J ends were trimmed by 1 base and 1 base, with 13 bases remaining between them. CDR1 is SGHTA, CDR2 FQGNSA, per germline. The CDR3 sequence: CASSLGSGEAQETQYF. CDR3 sequence (DNA): TGTGCCAGCAGCTTAGGGTCAGGGGAAGCCCAAGAGACCCAGTACTTC.